The 24 T cell receptor beta chains below were found in one sample sequenced in a study of graft-versus-host responses after intestinal transplantation. Produced via immunoSEQ multiplex PCR; TCRdb's table is partial and in-frame only. The sample lists about 97,000 clones; around 90% were seen once. This material consisted of PBMCs, taken approximately 420 days after intestinal transplant. All receptors come from a human patient who received an intestinal transplant, so some T cells may come from the graft donor.

A single count supports this clone. The chain carries TRBV21-1 and TRBJ2-1; the table's D call, TRBD2, has no DNA check behind it. TRBV21-1 is a listed pseudogene. The CDR3 has 14 residues. The CDR3 DNA follows: TGTGCCAGCAGCAAAGGAGAGAGAGGGTATGAGCAGTTCTTC. Amino acid sequence: CASSKGERGYEQFF.

CDR3: CASSPRTSGGAFYYEQYF. The CDR3 DNA reads as TGTGCCAGCTCACCCAGGACTAGCGGGGGGGCCTTCTACTACGAGCAGTACTTC. The V call is TRBV18, the J call TRBJ2-7, with TRBD2 identical over 15 bases. J lost 3 bases, V lost 3 bases, and 9 bases had no gene match. Germline V gives CDR1 KGHSH, CDR2 LQKENI. This CDR3 contains 18 residues.

The CDR3 sequence is CASSLGATGELFF. CDR3 DNA: TGTGCCAGCAGCTTAGGGGCCACCGGGGAGCTGTTTTTT. The chain is built from TRBV7-9 and TRBJ2-2; D call uncertain. Between the trimmed V and J ends, which lost 1 base and 4 bases, there was a span of 4 bases. The germline CDR1 and CDR2 sequences are SEHNR and FQNEAQ (reference sequence). The CDR3 contains 13 residues. Full variable domain (missing parts from reference TRBV7-9 and TRBJ2-2): DTGVSQNPRHKITKRGQNVTFRCDPISEHNRLYWYRQTLGQGPEFLTYFQNEAQLEKSRLLSDRFSAERPKGSFSTLEIQRTEQGDSAMYLCASSLGATGELFFGEGSRLTVL.

This chain joins TRBV7-8 and TRBJ1-2; D call uncertain. Trimming removed 0 bases from V and 7 bases from J, with 21 bases in between. Germline CDR1 reads SGHVS; CDR2 reads FQNEAQ. The CDR3 runs to 17 residues. The CDR3 bases are TGTGCCAGCAGCTTAGCGTCGGCAGCTATTAACTATGGTGGCTACACCTTC. Its translation is CASSLASAAINYGGYTF.

The chain combines TRBV19 with TRBJ2-3; 12 nucleotides agree with TRBD2. V dropped 5 bases and J dropped 4; count of bases not matched to a gene: 7. CDR1 and CDR2 (germline): LNHDA, SQIVND (reference sequence). CDR3 length equals 16 residues. The CDR3 here is CASSPWTSGEADTQYF. CDR3 nucleotides: TGTGCCAGTAGTCCTTGGACTAGCGGGGAGGCAGATACGCAGTATTTT.

The gene calls are TRBV16 and TRBJ1-5; D ambiguous. The CDR3 has 13 residues. The V gene's germline CDR1 is KGHSY and CDR2 FQNENV. Trimming pared 5 bases from V and 1 base from J, leaving 6 bases between. The CDR3 DNA is TGTGCCAGCAGCGAACGGAGCAATCAGCCCCAGCATTTT. It translates to CASSERSNQPQHF.

Regarding this clone: One junction end disagrees with the germline gene, perhaps due to a read error. The chain links TRBV5-1 to TRBJ2-5; 11 nucleotides line up with TRBD1. Germline assignment: CDR1 SGHRS and CDR2 YFSETQ. The CDR3 has 21 residues. The CDR3 spells CASSAPAPGQGDFGDRETRYF. The CDR3 DNA is TGCGCCAGCAGCGCCCCGGCTCCGGGACAGGGGGATTTTGGGGATAGGGAGACCCGGTACTTC.

The chain couples TRBV9 to TRBJ2-5; D may be TRBD1 (5 bases). The V and J ends lost 0 bases and 7 bases respectively, with 7 bases between them. The CDR3 length is 12 residues. The germline V gene encodes CDR1 SGDLS and CDR2 YYNGEE. The CDR3 region has the DNA TGTGCCAGCAGCGTAGAAAGGGGGACCCAGTACTTC. This gives the protein CASSVERGTQYF.

The chain uses TRBV2 and TRBJ2-4; D is unclear. The V and J ends lost 10 bases and 0 bases respectively, with 10 bases between them. Germline loops: CDR1 SNHLY, CDR2 FYNNEI. The CDR3 sequence is 13 residues long. CDR3 DNA: TGTGCCACCACTCCTGGAGCCAAAAACATTCAGTACTTC. Its protein is CATTPGAKNIQYF.

The genes are TRBV7-2 and TRBJ2-7; D is ambiguous. Trimming took 5 bases from V and 0 from J, leaving 5 bases between them. The CDR3 is 12 residues long. Germline assignment: CDR1 SGHTA and CDR2 FQGNSA. DNA of the CDR3: TGTGCCAGCAGCCCCCCCTCCTACGAGCAGTACTTC. It translates to CASSPPSYEQYF.

V gene TRBV5-1 combines with J gene TRBJ1-3; D gene unclear. The V gene's germline CDR1 is SGHRS and CDR2 YFSETQ. V was trimmed by 0 bases and J by 0 bases, leaving 10 bases between them. This CDR3 is 16 amino acids long. The CDR3 region is CASSLVDSRSGNTIYF. The CDR3 nucleotides read TGCGCCAGCAGCTTGGTGGACTCCCGCTCTGGAAACACCATATATTTT.

The V call is TRBV19, the J call TRBJ2-7; 10 nucleotides match TRBD1. This CDR3 has 14 amino acids. The ends lost 6 bases at V and 3 bases at J; junction bases unmatched: 5. Germline assignment: CDR1 LNHDA and CDR2 SQIVND (reference sequence). In nucleotides, the CDR3 is TGTGCCAGTAGGAGAGGGACAGGGGTCTACGAGCAGTACTTC. The encoded protein is CASRRGTGVYEQYF.

This clone was detected only once. One junction end disagrees with the germline gene, perhaps due to a read error. This chain uses TRBV19 with TRBJ2-7; TRBD1 matches at 7 bases. The CDR3 loop spans 15 amino acids. Germline V gene lookup returns CDR1 LNHDA and CDR2 SQIVND (reference sequence). The CDR3: CASSNRDSIFYAQYF. In DNA, the CDR3 is TGTGCCAGTAGTAACCGGGACAGCATTTTCTACGCGCAGTACTTC. Variable domain in full (rest from reference TRBV19 and TRBJ2-7): DGGITQSPKYLFRKEGQNVTLSCEQNLNHDAMYWYRQDPGQGLRLIYYSQIVNDFQKGDIAEGYSVSREKKESFPLTVTSAQKNPTAFYLCASSNRDSIFYAQYFGPGTRLTVT.

The chain is built from TRBV2 and TRBJ1-3; D uncertain. This CDR3 comprises 13 residues. The V end lost 7 bases, the J end lost 0 bases, and 7 bases lay between the germline ends. Germline V lookup: CDR1 SNHLY, CDR2 FYNNEI. The DNA for the CDR3 is TGTGCCAGCATCGCAGGCTCTGGAAACACCATATATTTT. This sequence encodes CASIAGSGNTIYF.

The chain recombines TRBV20-1 with TRBJ2-1, with no clear D. This CDR3 is built from 11 residues. Germline CDR1 reads DFQATT; CDR2 reads SNEGSKA (reference sequence). V was cut by 6 bases and J by 3 bases, with 6 bases left in between. CDR3 in DNA: TGCAGTGCCCCACACTACAATGAGCAGTTCTTC. It codes for CSAPHYNEQFF.

The V call is TRBV19, the J call TRBJ1-2; 8 positions match TRBD1. Germline V gene data show CDR1 as LNHDA and CDR2 as SQIVND (reference sequence). The trim removed 5 bases at V and 4 bases at J, leaving 3 bases unmatched. The CDR3 contains 13 residues. CDR3 bases: TGTGCCAGTAGTGCCGACAGGGGCTATGGCTACACCTTC. Translated: CASSADRGYGYTF.

This rearrangement joins TRBV18 to TRBJ1-1; D not resolved. The V gene lost 1 base and the J gene lost 0 bases, with 9 bases spanning the gap. The CDR3 runs to 15 residues. The germline V gene encodes CDR1 KGHSH and CDR2 LQKENI. The DNA of the CDR3 is TGTGCCAGCTCACCACGGGGAGACATGAACACTGAAGCTTTCTTT. Encoded protein: CASSPRGDMNTEAFF.

This chain uses TRBV7-8 with TRBJ2-3, with D possibly matching TRBD2 (5 bases). Trimming removed 3 bases from V and 1 base from J, with 8 bases in between. This CDR3 is built from 14 residues. CDR1 SGHVS and CDR2 FQNEAQ come from the germline V gene. CDR3 DNA sequence: TGTGCCAGCAGCTTTCGGGAAGGCACAGATACGCAGTATTTT. Its protein product is CASSFREGTDTQYF.

The rearrangement links TRBV19 to TRBJ1-2; D perhaps matches TRBD1 (5 bases). Trimming stripped 7 bases from V and 7 bases from J, with 13 bases between. The CDR3 consists of 12 residues. Germline V lookup: CDR1 LNHDA, CDR2 SQIVND (reference sequence). CDR3 sequence reads: CASTRTGGGYTF. The CDR3 bases are TGTGCCAGTACCCGTACCGGGGGTGGCTACACCTTC.

The chain is built from TRBV5-1 and TRBJ2-5; 11 nucleotides match TRBD2. The CDR3 extends over 13 amino acids. CDR1 is SGHRS, CDR2 YFSETQ, per germline. The ends lost 8 bases at V and 2 bases at J; junction bases unmatched: 2. CDR3 sequence: CASTSGGQETQYF. For the CDR3, the DNA is TGCGCCAGTACTAGCGGGGGACAAGAGACCCAGTACTTC.

The gene calls are TRBV9 and TRBJ1-4; no clear D gene. V gave up 0 bases and J gave up 8 bases, with 14 bases separating them. This CDR3 is 15 amino acids long. Germline CDR1 SGDLS, CDR2 YYNGEE. The DNA for the CDR3 is TGTGCCAGCAGCGTAGCGGGAGGGCGCTACGAAAAACTGTTTTTT. Protein: CASSVAGGRYEKLFF.

Note on this clone: The junction and the germline gene differ at one end; a read error may be behind it. The rearrangement links TRBV7-7 to TRBJ1-1; D is possibly TRBD1 (6 bases). The CDR3 runs 14 residues. Germline V CDR1 and CDR2: SSHAT, FNYEAQ (reference sequence). For the CDR3, the DNA is TGTGCTAGCAGCCCCACAGGGATCGGCACTGAAGCTTTCTTT. This codes for CASSPTGIGTEAFF.

This rearrangement joins TRBV6-4 to TRBJ1-2; D call uncertain. The germline V and J ends were trimmed by 2 bases and 3 bases, with 13 bases remaining between them. This CDR3 spans 15 amino acids. The germline V gene has CDR1 MRHNA and CDR2 SNTAGT. The CDR3 here is CASSDPLLVYYGYTF. The DNA of the CDR3 is TGTGCCAGCAGTGACCCCCTCCTGGTTTACTATGGCTACACCTTC.

As for this clone: A read error is likely, as this CDR3 ends without the conserved phenylalanine or tryptophan. The rearrangement links TRBV7-9 to TRBJ1-1; 10 bases align to TRBD1. The CDR3 runs 14 residues. After removal of 1 base from V and 4 bases from J, the junction contained 0 bases not matched to a gene. Per germline, CDR1 SEHNR and CDR2 FQNEAQ (reference sequence). CDR3 DNA sequence: TGTGCCAGCAGCTTAGGGGACAGGGGCACTGAAGCTTTCCTT. Its protein product is CASSLGDRGTEAFL.